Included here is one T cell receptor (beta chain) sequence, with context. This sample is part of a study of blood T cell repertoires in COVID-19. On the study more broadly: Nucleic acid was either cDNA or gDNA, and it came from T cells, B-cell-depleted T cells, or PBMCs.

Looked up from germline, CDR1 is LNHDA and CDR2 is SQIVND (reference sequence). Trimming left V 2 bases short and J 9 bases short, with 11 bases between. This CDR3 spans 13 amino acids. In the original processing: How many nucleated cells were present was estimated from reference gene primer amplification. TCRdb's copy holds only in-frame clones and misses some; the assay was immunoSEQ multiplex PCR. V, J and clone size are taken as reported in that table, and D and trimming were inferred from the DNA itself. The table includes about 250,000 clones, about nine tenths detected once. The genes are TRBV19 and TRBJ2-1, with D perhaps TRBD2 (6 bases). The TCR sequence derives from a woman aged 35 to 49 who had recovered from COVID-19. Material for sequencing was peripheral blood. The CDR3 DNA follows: TGTGCCAGTAGTATAAGTGGGGGAGGTGAGCAGTTCTTC. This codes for CASSISGGGEQFF.